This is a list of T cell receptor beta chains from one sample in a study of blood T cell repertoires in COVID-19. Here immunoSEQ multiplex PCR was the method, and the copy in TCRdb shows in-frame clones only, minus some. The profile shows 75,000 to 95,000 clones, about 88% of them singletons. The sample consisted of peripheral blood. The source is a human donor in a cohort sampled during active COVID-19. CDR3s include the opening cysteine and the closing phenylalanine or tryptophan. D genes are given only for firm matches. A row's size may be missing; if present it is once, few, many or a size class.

TGTGCCAGCAGCCCCGGGACAGGGGCCCTGGCAACTAATGAAAAACTGTTTTTT,CASSPGTGALATNEKLFF,18,TRBV7-2,TRBJ1-4,TRBD1,NA
TGTGCCAGCAGCTCGGGACAGGGGTTATACGAGCAGTACTTC,CASSSGQGLYEQYF,14,TRBV5-5,TRBJ2-7,TRBD1,NA
TGTGCCAGTAGTCCTACGGCGGGGTCCATGAACACTGAAGCTTTCTTT,CASSPTAGSMNTEAFF,16,TRBV19,TRBJ1-1,NA,NA
TGTGCCAGCAGTTCGACAGAGAGCTCCTATAATTCACCCCTCCACTTT,CASSSTESSYNSPLHF,16,TRBV6-6,TRBJ1-6,NA,NA
TGTGCCAGCAGCTTGAGGGGGCCTAACACTGAAGCTTTCTTT,CASSLRGPNTEAFF,14,TRBV5-4,TRBJ1-1,TRBD1,NA
TGTGCCAGTGGTCGGAGGGTAGAAAAACTGTTTTTT,CASGRRVEKLFF,12,TRBV6-5,TRBJ1-4,NA,few
TGTGCCAGCTCACCTTACGCCGGGACAGCCTATGGCTACACCTTC,CASSPYAGTAYGYTF,15,TRBV18,TRBJ1-2,TRBD1,NA
TGTGCCAGCAGCCCAACTTCTAGCGGGAGGGCCGTCAATGAGCAGTTCTTC,CASSPTSSGRAVNEQFF,17,TRBV11-2,TRBJ2-1,TRBD2,NA
TGTGCCAGCAGCTTCGGGACAGGGGGCGCAACCGCTGAAGCTTTCTTT,CASSFGTGGATAEAFF,16,TRBV7-6,TRBJ1-1,TRBD1,NA
TGTGCCTGGACTAGCGGGACGACCACCTACGAGCAGTACTTC,CAWTSGTTTYEQYF,14,TRBV30,TRBJ2-7,TRBD2,NA
TGTGCCAGCAGTGATGTTGGCGGGAGTGGCACCGGGGAGCTGTTTTTT,CASSDVGGSGTGELFF,16,TRBV2,TRBJ2-2,TRBD2,NA
TGTGCCAGCAGCTTGTTAGTTCCAGATACGCAGTATTTT,CASSLLVPDTQYF,13,TRBV5-6,TRBJ2-3,NA,NA
TGTGCCAGCAGGGCCTATGGCTACACCTTC,CASRAYGYTF,10,TRBV2,TRBJ1-2,NA,NA
TGTGCCAGCAGCTGGTCAGGGGACTACGAGCAGTACTTC,CASSWSGDYEQYF,13,TRBV7-2,TRBJ2-7,NA,NA
TGTGCCAGCAGGCGTACAGGGGTGGAGCAGTACTTC,CASRRTGVEQYF,12,TRBV2,TRBJ2-7,TRBD1,NA
TGCGCCAGCAGCTTGGCTCCTCAACAGGGTTGGGAGTTCTTC,CASSLAPQQGWEFF,14,TRBV5-1,TRBJ2-1,NA,NA
TGTGCCAGCAGTGGAGGGGGCTTTATTGATACGCAGTATTTT,CASSGGGFIDTQYF,14,TRBV28,TRBJ2-3,NA,NA
TGCAGCGTTCCCACGGGGGGGAATGGCTACACCTTC,CSVPTGGNGYTF,12,TRBV29-1,TRBJ1-2,NA,once
TGTGCCAGCAGTTTATATGTAAGCGGGGAGGGGTTTGGGCACACAGATACGCAGTATTTT,CASSLYVSGEGFGHTDTQYF,20,TRBV28,TRBJ2-3,TRBD2,few
TGTGCCAGCAGACCCGGTGGTCCTAATTCACCCCTCCACTTT,CASRPGGPNSPLHF,14,TRBV5-6,TRBJ1-6,NA,few
TGTCCTTCCAGCAGGGGTGGGACTAGCGGTAATGAGAATGAGCAGTTCTTC,CPSSRGGTSGNENEQFF,17,TRBV21-1,TRBJ2-1,NA,once
TGTGCCAGCAGGCTGCGGGGTAGCGAGACCAAAAACATTCAGTACTTC,CASRLRGSETKNIQYF,16,TRBV13,TRBJ2-4,NA,NA
TGTGCCAGCAGCTTGGCGGCGTTGCAGGGTACGAGTGGCTACACCTTC,CASSLAALQGTSGYTF,16,TRBV5-5,TRBJ1-2,NA,NA
TGCAGCGTTGGAGCGGGAGACCCCTACGAGCAGTACTTC,CSVGAGDPYEQYF,13,TRBV29-1,TRBJ2-7,TRBD2,NA
TGTGCCAGCAGCCAGCTAGGGACAGAAGAGACCCAGTACTTC,CASSQLGTEETQYF,14,TRBV14,TRBJ2-5,TRBD1,NA
TGTGCCAGCAGCTCCGGGGGCCAAGAGACCCAGTACTTC,CASSSGGQETQYF,13,TRBV5-4,TRBJ2-5,NA,once
TGCGCCAGCGCTCCCCGGGCCGGGGCCGGGGAGCTGTTTTTT,CASAPRAGAGELFF,14,TRBV5-1,TRBJ2-2,NA,NA
TGTGCCAGCAGCTTGGTAGGTGGTAGCAGCACAGATACGCAGTATTTT,CASSLVGGSSTDTQYF,16,TRBV5-4,TRBJ2-3,NA,NA
TGTGCCAGCAGTCGGACAGGTTTCTCCTACGAGCAGTACTTC,CASSRTGFSYEQYF,14,TRBV7-9,TRBJ2-7,TRBD1,NA
TGTGCCAGCAGCCAACTAGCGGGAGGTCTCACCTACGAGCAGTACTTC,CASSQLAGGLTYEQYF,16,TRBV4-2,TRBJ2-7,TRBD2,NA
TGTGCCAGCTCCACCACAGGGGGCAATTCACCCCTCCACTTT,CASSTTGGNSPLHF,14,TRBV18,TRBJ1-6,TRBD1,NA
TGTGCCAGCAGACTAGGGGGTGCAACTAATGAAAAACTGTTTTTT,CASRLGGATNEKLFF,15,TRBV6-5,TRBJ1-4,NA,NA
TGCGCCAGCAGCGCGTCAGGGACAGTCAATGAGCAGTTCTTC,CASSASGTVNEQFF,14,TRBV5-1,TRBJ2-1,TRBD1,NA
TGTGCCAGCAGCACAGGGGGCAACACCGGGGAGCTGTTTTTT,CASSTGGNTGELFF,14,TRBV28,TRBJ2-2,TRBD1,NA
TGTGCCAGTCAACTCGACAGCCATGATCGACGAGAGCAGTACTTC,CASQLDSHDRREQYF,15,TRBV19,TRBJ2-7,NA,NA
TGTGCCAGCAGCTTAGGTGGTCTAGCGGGGCAAGAGACCCAGTACTTC,CASSLGGLAGQETQYF,16,TRBV7-6,TRBJ2-5,TRBD2,NA
TGTGCCAGCAGCTTAGTTTGGGGGACTAGCGGGGAGCAGTTCTTC,CASSLVWGTSGEQFF,15,TRBV7-9,TRBJ2-1,TRBD2,few
TGTGCCAGCAGTCAGGGGCAGTATAGGATGAACACTGAAGCTTTCTTT,CASSQGQYRMNTEAFF,16,TRBV6-6,TRBJ1-1,NA,NA
TGTGCCAGCAGCCAAGATATCGGCGGGGCGCCCTACGAGCAGTACTTC,CASSQDIGGAPYEQYF,16,TRBV3-1/TRBV3-2,TRBJ2-7,NA,once
TGTGCCATCGGGGAGGTTGACACTGAAGCTTTCTTT,CAIGEVDTEAFF,12,TRBV10-3,TRBJ1-1,NA,NA
TGCGCCAGCAGCCCAGGGGACAGGACGAATGAAAAACTGTTTTTT,CASSPGDRTNEKLFF,15,TRBV4-1,TRBJ1-4,TRBD1,NA